What follows are 17 T cell receptor beta chains derived from one specimen sequenced in a study of blood T cell repertoires in COVID-19. Measured with immunoSEQ multiplex PCR; TCRdb has only the in-frame clones, and not every one. Of under 300,000 clones listed, roughly 80% are singletons. The material sequenced was peripheral blood. The source of these receptors is a woman aged 60-75 years with active or convalescent COVID-19.

The chain is built from TRBV10-3 and TRBJ2-7, with D hard to call. Trimming shortened V by 4 bases and J by 6 bases, and 13 bases separated the two germline ends. The CDR3 is 13 residues long. CDR1 and CDR2 (germline): ENHRY, SYGVKD. For the CDR3, the DNA is TGTGCCATCAGTGTTTTAGGTTCGGGCGAGCAGTACTTC. This encodes CAISVLGSGEQYF.

This clone was recorded a few times. Other DNA sequences in the same sample also yield this CDR3. This chain links TRBV3-1 (or the pseudogene TRBV3-2) with TRBJ1-3, with a possible D match to TRBD1 (6 bases). CDR1 is LGHDT and CDR2 is YNNKEL in the germline V gene (reference sequence). With 4 bases removed from V and 0 bases from J, the gap between germline ends came to 7 bases. The CDR3 has 14 amino acids. This CDR3 reads CASSRGGSGNTIYF. The CDR3 coding sequence is TGTGCCAGCAGCCGAGGGGGCTCTGGAAACACCATATATTTT.

The J gene is TRBJ1-2, the V gene TRBV5-5; TRBD1 matches at 7 bases. CDR1 SGHKS and CDR2 YYEKEE come from the germline V gene (reference sequence). This CDR3 is built from 15 residues. Germline trimming cut 2 bases from V and 8 bases from J; bases unmatched to any gene: 12. CDR3: CASSFISGQQDGYTF. The CDR3 nucleotides are TGTGCCAGCAGCTTTATTTCGGGACAGCAGGACGGCTACACCTTC.

This clone was seen only a few times. The V gene is TRBV3-1 (or the pseudogene TRBV3-2), the J gene TRBJ2-5, with 10 bases identical to TRBD2. Germline loops: CDR1 LGHDT, CDR2 YNNKEL (reference sequence). V shed 6 bases and J 1 base; nucleotides not matched to a gene: 8. The CDR3 sequence is 16 residues long. CDR3 region: CASSQTSGRGQETQYF. The DNA of the CDR3 is TGTGCCAGCAGTCAGACTAGCGGGCGCGGCCAAGAGACCCAGTACTTC.

This clone has only one observation. This sequence joins TRBV7-9 and TRBJ2-6; D is unclear. The CDR3 has 16 amino acids. Trimming removed 3 bases at V and 0 bases at J, with 9 bases between. Germline assignment: CDR1 SEHNR and CDR2 FQNEAQ (reference sequence). CDR3 amino acids: CASSFNPSSGANVLTF. The CDR3 DNA reads as TGTGCCAGCAGCTTTAATCCGAGCTCTGGGGCCAACGTCCTGACTTTC.

The V and J genes are TRBV5-4 and TRBJ2-7; the D gene is possibly TRBD1 (5 bases). The CDR3 is 14 residues long. Germline CDR1 reads SGHNT; CDR2 reads YYREEE (reference sequence). V dropped 1 base and J dropped 3 bases, with 11 bases sitting between them. The chain's CDR3 is CASSLIGASYEQYF. The CDR3 region has the DNA TGTGCCAGCAGCTTGATTGGGGCAAGCTACGAGCAGTACTTC.

The table lists this clone with a few counts. This chain links TRBV27 with TRBJ1-4; D call uncertain. V was clipped by 5 bases and J by 9 bases, with 25 bases between them. The CDR3 length is 17 residues. Germline CDR1 reads MNHEY; CDR2 reads SMNVEV (reference sequence). The CDR3 protein is CASSPKGGYPSGKKLFF. The CDR3 region has the DNA TGTGCCAGCAGTCCCAAAGGTGGCTACCCAAGCGGAAAAAAACTGTTTTTT.

The V gene is TRBV7-9, the J gene TRBJ2-3, with D unresolved. The CDR3 covers 13 residues. The ends were cut back, 2 bases at V and 4 bases at J, with 7 bases in the middle. CDR1 is SEHNR and CDR2 is FQNEAQ in the germline V gene (reference sequence). CDR3 protein: CASSLWQADTQYF. For the CDR3, the DNA is TGTGCCAGCAGCTTATGGCAAGCAGATACGCAGTATTTT. Full variable domain (missing parts from reference TRBV7-9 and TRBJ2-3): DTGVSQNPRHKITKRGQNVTFRCDPISEHNRLYWYRQTLGQGPEFLTYFQNEAQLEKSRLLSDRFSAERPKGSFSTLEIQRTEQGDSAMYLCASSLWQADTQYFGPGTRLTVL.

This chain joins TRBV27 and TRBJ1-6; no reliable D call. V was pared by 6 bases and J by 4 bases, with 13 bases between. In germline, CDR1 is MNHEY, CDR2 SMNVEV (reference sequence). The CDR3 consists of 15 residues. CDR3 in DNA: TGTGCCAGCAGACCCCCCGGCGGGTATAATTCACCCCTCCACTTT. It codes for CASRPPGGYNSPLHF.

This clone was counted between two and nine times. This rearrangement joins TRBV2 to TRBJ2-1; TRBD2 matches at 10 bases. CDR1 and CDR2 from the germline V gene are SNHLY and FYNNEI. The CDR3 has 15 amino acids. J was trimmed by 6 bases and V by 3 bases; bases with no gene match: 5. CDR3 nucleotide sequence: TGTGCCAGCAGTGAGTTTAGCGGGGGGACCAATGAGCAGTTCTTC. It encodes CASSEFSGGTNEQFF. Full variable domain (rest looked up from reference TRBV2 and TRBJ2-1): EPEVTQTPSHQVTQMGQEVILRCVPISNHLYFYWYRQILGQKVEFLVSFYNNEISEKSEIFDDQFSVERPDGSNFTLKIRSTKLEDSAMYFCASSEFSGGTNEQFFGPGTRLTVL.

V gene TRBV6-5 combines with J gene TRBJ2-3, with 8 bases that match TRBD1. The CDR3 totals 14 residues. The trim removed 5 bases at V and 14 bases at J, leaving 15 bases unmatched. Germline V gene lookup returns CDR1 MNHEY and CDR2 SVGAGI. CDR3 nucleotides: TGTGCCAGCAGTCCAGGGGGCGGCTACCCCAGGCGGTATTTT. The encoded protein is CASSPGGGYPRRYF.

V is TRBV28 and J is TRBJ1-2; 7 bases fit TRBD1. V lost 4 bases to trimming and J lost 2 bases; unmatched junction nucleotides: 7. Germline V gene data show CDR1 as MDHEN and CDR2 as SYDVKM. The CDR3 spans 15 residues. The CDR3 region has the DNA TGTGCCAGCAGTTCGACAGGGTCGGCAAACTATGGCTACACCTTC. Translating it yields CASSSTGSANYGYTF.

The count of this clone is one. This CDR3 reads CASSKRTGEYFSGYTF. The CDR3 DNA reads as TGTGCCAGCAGCAAAAGGACAGGGGAATACTTTAGCGGCTACACCTTC. This chain connects TRBV7-9 to TRBJ1-2; 9 positions match TRBD1. J was trimmed by 8 bases and V by 5 bases; bases with no gene match: 15. The CDR3 length is 16 residues. Per the germline V gene, CDR1 is SEHNR and CDR2 is FQNEAQ (reference sequence).

The chain carries TRBV6-5 and TRBJ2-7; no clear D gene. The V and J ends lost 5 bases and 6 bases respectively, with 11 bases between them. Germline-derived CDR1 and CDR2 are MNHEY and SVGAGI. The CDR3 extends over 12 amino acids. The CDR3 coding sequence is TGTGCCAGCAGTCCCCGAACAGCCGAGCAGTACTTC. Translating it yields CASSPRTAEQYF.

The J gene is TRBJ2-1, the V gene TRBV30, with 7 bases lining up with TRBD1. V shed 4 bases and J 9 bases; nucleotides not matched to a gene: 9. Germline V gene lookup returns CDR1 GTSNPN and CDR2 SVGIG (reference sequence). This CDR3 has 13 residues. In DNA, the CDR3 is TGTGCCTGGACTCAATCACAGGGGAGTGAGCAGTTCTTC. This sequence encodes CAWTQSQGSEQFF.

V usage is TRBV11-3 and J usage is TRBJ2-7, with 8 bases fitting TRBD1. The CDR3 is 14 amino acids. Germline V gene sequence: CDR1 SGHNT, CDR2 YENEEA. V was clipped by 5 bases and J by 6 bases; unmatched bases: 9. CDR3 in DNA: TGTGCCAGCAGCCCCGCGGACAGGGCATCCGAGCAGTACTTC. It yields the protein CASSPADRASEQYF.

V and J are TRBV11-2 and TRBJ1-2; weak D call: TRBD1 (6 bases). Trimming shortened V by 1 base and J by 4 bases, and 13 bases separated the two germline ends. Germline CDR1 SGHAT, CDR2 FQNNGV. The CDR3 length is 15 residues. CDR3 coding DNA: TGTGCCAGCAGCTTAGCCTCAACAGGGCTCTATGGCTACACCTTC. Amino acid sequence: CASSLASTGLYGYTF.